The 27 T cell receptor beta chains presented below share a single source sample, sequenced in a study of blood T cells in healthy people across ages. A sample-barcoded 5' primer and a J-beta primer mix were used in a second PCR of about 7 to 12 cycles. TCRdb re-called the 5' RACE reads through MiXCR, storing one row per CDR3 protein. The table includes 1.5 million or so distinct CDR3 sequences, 40% to 45% detected once. Sequenced: blood. These receptors were collected from a young woman in good health.

This clonotype appeared once. The V gene is TRBV14, the J gene TRBJ2-1, with D perhaps TRBD2 (5 bases). The end of the DNA is better explained by TRBJ2-7, so the J call may be wrong. Germline CDR1 and CDR2: SGHDN and FVKESK. The CDR3 runs to 17 residues. CDR3 region: CASSQVGSAQSRDEQYF. CDR3 nucleotide sequence: TGTGCCAGCAGCCAAGTCGGTAGCGCCCAATCGAGGGATGAGCAGTACTTC.

The chain is built from TRBV5-1 and TRBJ2-2; D gene unclear. Trimming took 4 bases from V and 7 from J, leaving 5 bases between them. Germline V lookup: CDR1 SGHRS, CDR2 YFSETQ. The CDR3 is 11 residues long. The CDR3 spells CASSPNGELFF. CDR3 nucleotides: TGCGCCAGCAGCCCTAACGGGGAGCTGTTTTTT.

The V call is TRBV4-3, the J call TRBJ1-2, with 7 bases lining up with TRBD1. V lost 3 bases, J lost 5 bases, and 6 bases stayed unmatched. Germline loops: CDR1 LGHNA, CDR2 YSLEER. This CDR3 has 14 amino acids. The chain's CDR3 is CASSHRNRGYGYTF. In DNA, the CDR3 is TGCGCCAGCAGCCATCGAAACAGGGGATATGGCTACACCTTC.

This clonotype has a handful of counts. J is TRBJ2-5 and V is TRBV7-8; D gene ambiguous. The DNA end lines up better with TRBJ2-7; the J call may be wrong. The germline CDR1 and CDR2 sequences are SGHVS and FQNEAQ. This CDR3 has 12 amino acids. CDR3 region: CASSLTRAEQYF. The DNA for the CDR3 is TGTGCCAGCAGCTTAACCCGCGCCGAGCAGTACTTC.

This clonotype was picked up one time. V is TRBV29-1 and J is TRBJ2-7, with 7 bases identical to TRBD2. Germline CDR1 SQVTM, CDR2 ANQGSEA. The length of the CDR3 is 13 residues. V shed 6 bases, J shed 7 bases, and the junction held 12 bases outside the gene matches. The CDR3 spells CSVGGTTYNEQYF. DNA for the CDR3: TGCAGCGTGGGGGGGACTACGTACAATGAGCAGTACTTC.

Concerning this clonotype itself: A read error may account for a junction end that differs from germline. This chain connects TRBV12-3 or TRBV12-4 to TRBJ2-5; TRBD1 matches at 9 bases. The CDR3 totals 16 residues. The CDR3 spells CVSSSTGTGTYNEQYF. The CDR3 DNA follows: TGTGTCAGCAGTTCCACCGGGACAGGGACTTACAATGAGCAGTACTTC.

This chain connects TRBV7-2 to TRBJ2-5, with 9 bases lining up with TRBD2. Germline lookup yields CDR1 SGHTA and CDR2 FQGNSA. The CDR3 runs 14 residues. V dropped 7 bases and J dropped 6; count of bases not matched to a gene: 9. The CDR3 bases are TGTGCCAGCATAGCAGGGGCTAGCGGGAAGACCCAGTACTTC. Translated, it gives CASIAGASGKTQYF.

This clonotype has only a few counts. The chain links TRBV10-3 to TRBJ1-1, with D possibly TRBD1 on 6 matching bases. V lost 2 bases, J lost 9 bases, and 16 bases lay in between. The germline V gene encodes CDR1 ENHRY and CDR2 SYGVKD. The CDR3 covers 14 residues. The CDR3 sequence: CAISEATGQLKAFF. The CDR3 DNA is TGTGCCATCAGTGAGGCGACTGGACAGTTAAAAGCTTTCTTT.

This clonotype was observed a handful of times. V gene TRBV15 combines with J gene TRBJ1-1, with D possibly TRBD1 on 6 matching bases. Germline V gives CDR1 LNHNV, CDR2 YYDKDF (reference sequence). This CDR3 has 14 amino acids. Trimming left V 5 bases short and J 4 bases short, with 14 bases between. CDR3 DNA: TGTGCCACCAGCCTGAGGGGGGTGAGCACTGAAGCTTTCTTT. Encoded protein: CATSLRGVSTEAFF. Using reference TRBV15 and TRBJ1-1 for the parts outside the CDR3, the full variable domain is DAMVIQNPRYQVTQFGKPVTLSCSQTLNHNVMYWYQQKSSQAPKLLFHYYDKDFNNEADTPDNFQSRRPNTSFCFLDIRSPGLGDTAMYLCATSLRGVSTEAFFGQGTRLTVV.

This clonotype was counted between two and nine times. The chain uses TRBV5-5 and TRBJ2-1; D gene uncertain. Trimming removed 4 bases from V and 7 bases from J, with 12 bases in between. This CDR3 has 13 residues. Germline values: CDR1 SGHKS, CDR2 YYEKEE (reference sequence). CDR3 residues: CASSPGPLNEQFF. For the CDR3, the DNA is TGTGCCAGCAGCCCCGGACCGTTAAATGAGCAGTTCTTC.

The rearrangement uses TRBV6-1 and TRBJ2-3; 9 bases are shared with TRBD2. The germline V gene has CDR1 MNHNS and CDR2 SASEGT. The CDR3 spans 20 residues. The V gene end was trimmed by 5 bases and the J gene end by 4 bases; junction bases not matched to a gene: 22. CDR3 nucleotides: TGTGCCAGCAGTCAGGGAGGGCTAGCGGGACTCCTTCCGAGTGCAGATACGCAGTATTTT. Amino acid sequence: CASSQGGLAGLLPSADTQYF.

The chain is built from TRBV29-1 and TRBJ2-3; D could derive from TRBD1 or TRBD2 (5 bases each). Germline CDR1 is SQVTM and CDR2 is ANQGSEA. V was clipped by 3 bases and J by 2 bases, with 9 bases between them. This CDR3 has 13 amino acids. The CDR3, as DNA: TGCAGCGTTGAGGGGGAAATCACAGATACGCAGTATTTT. The encoded protein is CSVEGEITDTQYF.

This clonotype occurred a few times. The chain couples TRBV20-1 to TRBJ2-6, with a possible D match to TRBD2 (6 bases). V was trimmed by 3 bases and J by 0 bases, leaving 15 bases between them. The CDR3 length is 17 residues. Germline values: CDR1 DFQATT, CDR2 SNEGSKA (reference sequence). DNA of the CDR3: TGCAGTGCTAGTGTACTAGCCGACTACTCTGGGGCCAACGTCCTGACTTTC. Translating gives CSASVLADYSGANVLTF.

The rearrangement joins TRBV2 to TRBJ2-1, with D perhaps matching TRBD1 or TRBD2 (5 bases each). Germline V lookup: CDR1 SNHLY, CDR2 FYNNEI. This CDR3 is built from 14 residues. Deletions cut 8 bases from V and 7 bases from J, with 18 bases between. CDR3 DNA: TGTGCCAGCGGGACCACTATCTGGCCAAATGAGCAGTTCTTC. Encoded protein: CASGTTIWPNEQFF.

This rearrangement joins TRBV7-2 to TRBJ2-7, with TRBD1 as a possible D gene (6 bases). The J call is in doubt because the DNA end fits TRBJ2-5 better. The germline gives CDR1 SGHTA, CDR2 FQGNSA. The CDR3 has 14 residues. CDR3 in amino acids: CASSLVVGAQTQYF. The CDR3 region has the DNA TGTGCCAGCAGCTTAGTAGTGGGGGCGCAGACCCAGTACTTC.

The chain combines TRBV20-1 with TRBJ2-5, with D possibly matching TRBD2 (5 bases). Germline CDR1 is DFQATT and CDR2 is SNEGSKA (reference sequence). Trimming pared 0 bases from V and 11 bases from J, leaving 19 bases between. The CDR3 consists of 14 residues. CDR3 protein: CSARDSRAGNEQYF. The CDR3 coding sequence is TGCAGTGCTAGAGATTCGCGGGCAGGCAATGAGCAGTACTTC.

This chain connects TRBV20-1 to TRBJ1-5; D not resolved. The CDR3 spans 13 residues. Germline V gene data show CDR1 as DFQATT and CDR2 as SNEGSKA (reference sequence). The germline V and J ends were trimmed by 2 bases and 6 bases, with 11 bases remaining between them. The CDR3 region has the DNA TGCAGTGCTAGATCTGGGTTCGGTCAGCCCCAGCATTTT. This sequence encodes CSARSGFGQPQHF.

V gene TRBV3-1 combines with J gene TRBJ2-1; D gene ambiguous. Germline V gene data show CDR1 as LGHDT and CDR2 as YNNKEL (reference sequence). The CDR3 loop spans 16 amino acids. V lost 0 bases to trimming and J lost 5 bases, with 14 bases between them. The CDR3 DNA sequence: TGTGCCAGCAGCCAAGATCCAGCGAGAGGCAACAATGAGCAGTTCTTC. Encoded protein: CASSQDPARGNNEQFF.

The genes are TRBV19 and TRBJ2-7; D may correspond to TRBD1 or TRBD2 (5 bases each). The CDR3 has 15 amino acids. CDR1 and CDR2 from the germline V gene are LNHDA and SQIVND (reference sequence). V gave up 5 bases and J gave up 2 bases, with 16 bases separating them. The DNA for the CDR3 is TGTGCCAGTAGTCCCGGGACGGGGTCAGCCTACGAGCAGTACTTC. It yields the protein CASSPGTGSAYEQYF.

V is TRBV29-1 and J is TRBJ2-7, with D possibly matching TRBD1 (7 bases). Trimming pared 4 bases from V and 3 bases from J, leaving 13 bases between. The CDR3 spans 13 residues. In germline, CDR1 is SQVTM, CDR2 ANQGSEA. CDR3 nucleotides: TGCAGCGTTGTGGAGGGGACAGTCTACGAGCAGTACTTC. This codes for CSVVEGTVYEQYF.

The table lists this clonotype with a few counts. The rearrangement uses TRBV12-5 and TRBJ1-5, with D unresolved. The CDR3 spans 17 residues. V was shortened by 0 bases and J by 3 bases, with 15 bases between the two germline ends. Germline CDR1 reads LGHNT; CDR2 reads FRNRAP. The CDR3 nucleotides read TGTGCTAGTGGTTTGGTACCTATGCCCTTTAACAATCAGCCCCAGCATTTT. Protein sequence: CASGLVPMPFNNQPQHF.

This chain uses TRBV29-1 with TRBJ1-2, with D maybe TRBD1 (5 bases). The V end was cut by 0 bases, the J end by 8 bases, with 19 bases between. CDR1 SQVTM and CDR2 ANQGSEA come from the germline V gene. This CDR3 has 15 amino acids. For the CDR3, the DNA is TGCAGCGTTGAAGATCCCCGGCAGGGAAGGTACGGCTACACCTTC. It encodes CSVEDPRQGRYGYTF.

The CDR3 reads CASSLGQNIQYF. CDR3 DNA: TGTGCCAGCAGCTTAGGGCAGAACATTCAGTACTTC. The genes are TRBV7-9 and TRBJ2-4; no clear D gene. Between the trimmed V and J ends, which lost 1 base and 7 bases, there was a span of 5 bases. The CDR3 covers 12 residues. Germline V gene lookup returns CDR1 SEHNR and CDR2 FQNEAQ (reference sequence).

The chain has TRBV4-1 and TRBJ2-5; D is possibly TRBD1 (5 bases). The CDR3 totals 13 residues. The V and J ends lost 5 bases and 4 bases respectively, with 11 bases between them. The V gene's germline CDR1 is MGHRA and CDR2 YSYEKL. The CDR3 bases are TGCGCCAGCAGCATCTGGGGCGGAGAGACCCAGTACTTC. It is translated as CASSIWGGETQYF.

This chain links TRBV6-2 or TRBV6-3 with TRBJ2-7; the D is unclear. V lost 10 bases and J 3 bases, leaving 16 bases between the germline ends. The CDR3 has 13 amino acids. Germline CDR1 reads MNHEY; CDR2 reads SVGEGT. DNA of the CDR3: TGTGCCAACAGACCGCCGGCTTACTACGAGCAGTACTTC. This encodes CANRPPAYYEQYF.

The gene calls are TRBV5-1 and TRBJ2-7; either TRBD1 or TRBD2 may fit D (6 bases each). The V and J ends lost 6 bases and 0 bases respectively, with 16 bases between them. The germline V gene has CDR1 SGHRS and CDR2 YFSETQ. CDR3 length: 15 amino acids. The CDR3 region is CASNWGHGSSYEQYF. CDR3 in DNA: TGCGCCAGCAACTGGGGACACGGGAGCTCCTACGAGCAGTACTTC.

A few counts support this clonotype. This chain links TRBV4-3 with TRBJ1-5; D is ambiguous. There are 13 residues in the CDR3. Germline lookup yields CDR1 LGHNA and CDR2 YSLEER. V was clipped by 3 bases and J by 2 bases, with 5 bases between them. The CDR3 nucleotides read TGCGCCAGCAGCCAGCGCGGCAATCAGCCCCAGCATTTT. As protein: CASSQRGNQPQHF.